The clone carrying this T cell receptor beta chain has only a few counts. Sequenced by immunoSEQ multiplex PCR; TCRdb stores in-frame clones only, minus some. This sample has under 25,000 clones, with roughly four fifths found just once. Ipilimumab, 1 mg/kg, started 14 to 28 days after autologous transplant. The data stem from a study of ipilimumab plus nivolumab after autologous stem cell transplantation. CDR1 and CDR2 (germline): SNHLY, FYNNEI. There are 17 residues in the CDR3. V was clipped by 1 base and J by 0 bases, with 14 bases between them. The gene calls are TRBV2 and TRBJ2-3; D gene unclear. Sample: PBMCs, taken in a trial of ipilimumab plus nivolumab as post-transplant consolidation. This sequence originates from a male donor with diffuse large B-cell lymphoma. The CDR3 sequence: CASSEGVRHSSTDTQYF. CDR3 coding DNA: TGTGCCAGCAGTGAAGGTGTGCGGCACTCTAGCACAGATACGCAGTATTTT.